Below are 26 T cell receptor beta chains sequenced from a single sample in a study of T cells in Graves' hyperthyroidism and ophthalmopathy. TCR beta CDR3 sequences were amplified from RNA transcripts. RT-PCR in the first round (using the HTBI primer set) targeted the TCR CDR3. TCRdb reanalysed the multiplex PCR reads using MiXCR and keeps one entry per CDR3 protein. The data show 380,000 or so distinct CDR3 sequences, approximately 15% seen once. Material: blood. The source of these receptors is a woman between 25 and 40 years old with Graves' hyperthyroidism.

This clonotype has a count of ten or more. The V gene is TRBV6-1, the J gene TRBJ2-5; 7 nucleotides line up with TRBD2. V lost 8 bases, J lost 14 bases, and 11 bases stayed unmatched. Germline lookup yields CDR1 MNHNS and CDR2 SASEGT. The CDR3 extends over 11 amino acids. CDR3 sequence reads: CASQSGGGRYF. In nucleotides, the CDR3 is TGTGCCAGCCAGTCGGGGGGAGGTCGATACTTC.

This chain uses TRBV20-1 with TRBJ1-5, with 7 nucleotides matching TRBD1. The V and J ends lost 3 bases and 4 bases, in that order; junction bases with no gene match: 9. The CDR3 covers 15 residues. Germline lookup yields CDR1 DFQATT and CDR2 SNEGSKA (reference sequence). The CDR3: CSARVPGTVNQPQHF. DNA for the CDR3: TGCAGTGCTAGGGTACCCGGGACAGTTAATCAGCCCCAGCATTTT.

CDR3 nucleotides: TGCAGTGCTCAGGGTCAGGGGAGGATCAATGAGCAGTTCTTC. Amino acid sequence: CSAQGQGRINEQFF. The V and J genes are TRBV20-1 and TRBJ2-1; D is tentatively TRBD1 or TRBD2 (6 bases each). Deletions cut 5 bases from V and 6 bases from J, with 17 bases between. The CDR3 is 14 residues long. Germline CDR1 is DFQATT and CDR2 is SNEGSKA (reference sequence).

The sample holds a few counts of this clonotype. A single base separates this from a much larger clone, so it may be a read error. The CDR3 coding sequence is TGTGCCAGCAGTAAGGGACTGCCCTTCTTC. Its translation is CASSKGLPFF. The chain is built from TRBV2 and TRBJ2-1; TRBD2 is a possible D gene (6 bases). The ends were cut back, 5 bases at V and 16 bases at J, with 12 bases in the middle. Germline values: CDR1 SNHLY, CDR2 FYNNEI. This CDR3 spans 10 amino acids.

The CDR3 region is CSARWGSSEQYF. For the CDR3, the DNA is TGCAGTGCTAGGTGGGGATCCAGCGAGCAGTACTTC. The chain is built from TRBV20-1 and TRBJ2-7; the D is unclear. The CDR3 covers 12 residues. CDR1 and CDR2 (germline): DFQATT, SNEGSKA (reference sequence). Trimming shortened V by 3 bases and J by 6 bases, and 12 bases separated the two germline ends.

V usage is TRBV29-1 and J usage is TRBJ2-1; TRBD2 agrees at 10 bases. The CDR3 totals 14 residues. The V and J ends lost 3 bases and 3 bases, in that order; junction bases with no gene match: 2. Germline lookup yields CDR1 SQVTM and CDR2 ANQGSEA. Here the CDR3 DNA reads TGCAGCGTTGATCCTAGCGGGAGCTACAATGAGCAGTTCTTC. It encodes CSVDPSGSYNEQFF.

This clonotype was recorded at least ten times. In DNA form, the CDR3 reads TGTGCCATCAGTGGGGGAACTAGCGGGAGCCACGAGACCCAGTACTTC. Protein: CAISGGTSGSHETQYF. The chain combines TRBV10-3 with TRBJ2-5; 11 nucleotides line up with TRBD2. Per germline, CDR1 ENHRY and CDR2 SYGVKD. The V and J ends lost 4 bases and 5 bases, in that order; junction bases with no gene match: 9. The CDR3 is made up of 16 amino acids.

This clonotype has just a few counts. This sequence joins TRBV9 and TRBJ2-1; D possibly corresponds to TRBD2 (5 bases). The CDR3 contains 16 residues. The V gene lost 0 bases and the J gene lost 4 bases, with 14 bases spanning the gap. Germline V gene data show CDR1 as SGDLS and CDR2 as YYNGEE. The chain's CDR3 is CASSVDKAVGYNEQFF. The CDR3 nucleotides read TGTGCCAGCAGCGTAGATAAAGCGGTGGGTTACAATGAGCAGTTCTTC.

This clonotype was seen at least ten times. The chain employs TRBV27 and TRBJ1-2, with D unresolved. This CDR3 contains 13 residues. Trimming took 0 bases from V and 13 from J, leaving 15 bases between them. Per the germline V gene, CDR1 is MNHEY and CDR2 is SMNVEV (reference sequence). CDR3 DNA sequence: TGTGCCAGCAGTTTATCGATCCCCCCGCACCTCACCTTC. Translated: CASSLSIPPHLTF.

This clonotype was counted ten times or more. This chain's CDR3 is CSAKSEQVNQPQHF. CDR3 DNA sequence: TGCAGTGCAAAATCGGAACAGGTGAATCAGCCCCAGCATTTT. V and J are TRBV20-1 and TRBJ1-5, with D possibly matching TRBD1 (5 bases). Trimming took off 6 bases at V and 4 bases at J, with 16 bases between the two ends. From germline, CDR1 is DFQATT and CDR2 SNEGSKA (reference sequence). The CDR3 extends over 14 amino acids.

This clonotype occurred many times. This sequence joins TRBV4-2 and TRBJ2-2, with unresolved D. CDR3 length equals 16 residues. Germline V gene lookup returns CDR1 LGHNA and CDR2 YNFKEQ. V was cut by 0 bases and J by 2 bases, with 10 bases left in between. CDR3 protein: CASSQEVSENTGELFF. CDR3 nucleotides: TGTGCCAGCAGCCAAGAAGTATCAGAAAACACCGGGGAGCTGTTTTTT.

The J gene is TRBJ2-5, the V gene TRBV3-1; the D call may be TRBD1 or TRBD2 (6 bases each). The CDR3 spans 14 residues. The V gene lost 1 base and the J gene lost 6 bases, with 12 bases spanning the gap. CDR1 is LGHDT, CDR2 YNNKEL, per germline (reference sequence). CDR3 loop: CASSQAGARKTQYF. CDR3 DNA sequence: TGTGCCAGCAGCCAAGCGGGGGCCAGGAAGACCCAGTACTTC.

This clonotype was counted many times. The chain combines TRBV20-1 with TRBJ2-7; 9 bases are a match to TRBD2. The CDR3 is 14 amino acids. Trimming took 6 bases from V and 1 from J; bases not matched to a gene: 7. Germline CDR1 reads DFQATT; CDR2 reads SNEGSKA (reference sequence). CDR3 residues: CSADQAGGSYEQYF. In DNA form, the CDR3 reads TGCAGTGCCGACCAGGCGGGAGGGTCCTACGAGCAGTACTTC.

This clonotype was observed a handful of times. The CDR3 DNA follows: TGTGCCAGCAGCCTACCTAGCGGGAGTTACGAGCAGTTCTTC. Translating it yields CASSLPSGSYEQFF. V is TRBV4-2 and J is TRBJ2-1; 10 bases align to TRBD2. CDR3 length: 14 residues. The junction had 7 bases not matched to a gene; V was cut back by 4 bases and J by 10 bases. CDR1 is LGHNA, CDR2 YNFKEQ, per germline.

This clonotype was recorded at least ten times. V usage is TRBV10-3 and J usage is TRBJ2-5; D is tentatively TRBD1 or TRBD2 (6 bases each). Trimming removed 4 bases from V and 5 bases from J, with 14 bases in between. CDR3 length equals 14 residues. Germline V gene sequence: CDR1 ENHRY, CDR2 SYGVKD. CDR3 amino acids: CAISVSRGGETQYF. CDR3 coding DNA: TGTGCCATCAGTGTCAGCAGAGGGGGGGAGACCCAGTACTTC.

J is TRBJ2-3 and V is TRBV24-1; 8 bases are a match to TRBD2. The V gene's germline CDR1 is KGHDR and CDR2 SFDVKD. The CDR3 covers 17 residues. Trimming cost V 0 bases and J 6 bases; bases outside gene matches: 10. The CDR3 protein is CATSDLHSGSQEDTQYF. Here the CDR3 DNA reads TGTGCCACCAGTGATTTGCACAGCGGGAGCCAGGAGGATACGCAGTATTTT.

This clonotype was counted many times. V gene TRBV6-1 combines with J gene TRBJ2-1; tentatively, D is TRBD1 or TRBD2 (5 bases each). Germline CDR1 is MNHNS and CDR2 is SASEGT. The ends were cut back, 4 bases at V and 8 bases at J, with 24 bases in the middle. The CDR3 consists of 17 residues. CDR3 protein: CASSASPGDGARHEQFF. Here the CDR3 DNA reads TGTGCCAGCAGTGCGAGCCCCGGAGACGGGGCCAGGCATGAGCAGTTCTTC.

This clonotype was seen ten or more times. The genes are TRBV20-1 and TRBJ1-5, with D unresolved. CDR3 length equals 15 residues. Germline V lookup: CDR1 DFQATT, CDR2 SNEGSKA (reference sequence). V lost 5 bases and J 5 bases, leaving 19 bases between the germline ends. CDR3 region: CSASDPTDDYQPQHF. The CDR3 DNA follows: TGCAGTGCTTCCGACCCTACCGATGACTATCAGCCCCAGCATTTT.

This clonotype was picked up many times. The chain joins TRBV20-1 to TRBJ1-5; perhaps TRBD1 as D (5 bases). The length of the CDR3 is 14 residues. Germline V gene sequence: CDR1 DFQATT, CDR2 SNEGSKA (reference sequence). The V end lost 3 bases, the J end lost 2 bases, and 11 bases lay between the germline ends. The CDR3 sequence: CSASRDVRNQPQHF. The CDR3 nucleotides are TGCAGTGCTAGTCGGGACGTGCGCAATCAGCCCCAGCATTTT.

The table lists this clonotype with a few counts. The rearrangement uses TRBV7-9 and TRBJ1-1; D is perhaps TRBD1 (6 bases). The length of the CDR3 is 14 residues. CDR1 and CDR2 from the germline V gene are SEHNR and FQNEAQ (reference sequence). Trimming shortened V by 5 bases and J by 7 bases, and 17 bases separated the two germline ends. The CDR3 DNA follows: TGTGCCAGCAGCCTGGACAGCAATCGAATTGAAGCTTTCTTT. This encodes CASSLDSNRIEAFF.

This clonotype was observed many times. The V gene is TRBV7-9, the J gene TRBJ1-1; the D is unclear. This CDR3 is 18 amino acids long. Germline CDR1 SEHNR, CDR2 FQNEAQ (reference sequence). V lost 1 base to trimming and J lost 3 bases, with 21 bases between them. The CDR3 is CASSLGAVGLGIHTEAFF. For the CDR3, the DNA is TGTGCCAGCAGCTTAGGTGCTGTTGGGTTGGGAATCCACACTGAAGCTTTCTTT.

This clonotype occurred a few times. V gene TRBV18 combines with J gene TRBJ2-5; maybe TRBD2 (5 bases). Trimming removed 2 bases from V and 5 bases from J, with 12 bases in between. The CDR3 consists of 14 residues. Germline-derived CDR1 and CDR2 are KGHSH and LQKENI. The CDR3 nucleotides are TGTGCCAGCTCACCAGTGCGAGGGCCTGAGACCCAGTACTTC. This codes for CASSPVRGPETQYF.

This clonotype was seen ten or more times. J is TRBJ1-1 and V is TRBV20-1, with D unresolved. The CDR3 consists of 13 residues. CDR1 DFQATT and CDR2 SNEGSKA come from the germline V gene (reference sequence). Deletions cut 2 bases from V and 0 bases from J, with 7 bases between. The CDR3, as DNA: TGCAGTGCTAGACAGACCATGAACACTGAAGCTTTCTTT. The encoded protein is CSARQTMNTEAFF.

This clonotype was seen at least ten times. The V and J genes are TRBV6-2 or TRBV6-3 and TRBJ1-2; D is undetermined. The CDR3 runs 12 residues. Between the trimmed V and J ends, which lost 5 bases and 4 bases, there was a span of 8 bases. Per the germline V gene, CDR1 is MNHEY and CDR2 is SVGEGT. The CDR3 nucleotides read TGTGCCAGCAGTGACGACACCTATGGCTACACCTTC. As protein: CASSDDTYGYTF.

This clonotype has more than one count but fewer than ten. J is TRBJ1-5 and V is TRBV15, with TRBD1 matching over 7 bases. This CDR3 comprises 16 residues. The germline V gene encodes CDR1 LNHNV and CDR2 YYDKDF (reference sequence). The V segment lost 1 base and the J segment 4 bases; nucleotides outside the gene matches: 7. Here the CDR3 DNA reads TGTGCCACCAGCAGAGCCGAGGGACAGAGAAATCAGCCCCAGCATTTT. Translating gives CATSRAEGQRNQPQHF. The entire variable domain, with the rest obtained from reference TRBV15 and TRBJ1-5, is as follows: DAMVIQNPRYQVTQFGKPVTLSCSQTLNHNVMYWYQQKSSQAPKLLFHYYDKDFNNEADTPDNFQSRRPNTSFCFLDIRSPGLGDTAMYLCATSRAEGQRNQPQHFGDGTRLSIL.

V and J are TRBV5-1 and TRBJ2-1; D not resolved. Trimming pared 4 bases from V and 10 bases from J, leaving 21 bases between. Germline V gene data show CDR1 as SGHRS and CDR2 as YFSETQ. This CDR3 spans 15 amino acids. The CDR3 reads CASSPVSRGSNEQFF. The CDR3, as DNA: TGCGCCAGCAGCCCGGTCAGCCGAGGCAGTAACGAGCAGTTCTTC.